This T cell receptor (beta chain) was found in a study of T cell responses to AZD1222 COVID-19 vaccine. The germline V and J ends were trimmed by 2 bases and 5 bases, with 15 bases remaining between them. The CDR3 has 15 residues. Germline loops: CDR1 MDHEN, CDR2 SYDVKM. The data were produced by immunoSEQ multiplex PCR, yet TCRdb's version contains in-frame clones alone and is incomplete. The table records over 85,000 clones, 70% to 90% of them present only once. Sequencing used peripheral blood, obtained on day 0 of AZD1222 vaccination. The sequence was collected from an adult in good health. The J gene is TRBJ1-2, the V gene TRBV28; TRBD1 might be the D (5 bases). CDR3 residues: CASSLVDSGRYGYTF. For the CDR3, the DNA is TGTGCCAGCAGTTTAGTAGACAGTGGGCGATATGGCTACACCTTC.